This TCR beta chain was retrieved from a study of molecular identifiers for immune sequencing clone quantification. TCRdb independently ran MiXCR on the PCR reads; one entry per CDR3 protein. The sample holds a few hundred thousand distinct CDR3 sequences, about a quarter seen once. A word on this clonotype: Germline is not matched at one junction end, which may reflect a read error.

The specimen sequenced was naive CD8+ T cells from blood, with Jurkat cell RNA spiked in. The subset here: FACS-sorted CD8+CD4-CCR7+CD45RA+ naive T cells. The receptor comes from a human donor in good health. Some libraries in this study had Jurkat cell RNA spiked in.

CDR3: CVSSPRTSGGYEQYF. CDR3 sequence (DNA): TGTGTCAGCTCACCACGTACTAGCGGGGGCTACGAGCAGTACTTC. The chain uses TRBV18 and TRBJ2-7; TRBD2 matches at 11 bases. Germline V lookup: CDR1 KGHSH, CDR2 LQKENI. The CDR3 runs 15 residues.